A selection of T cell receptor beta chains follows, all from one sample in a study of blood T cell repertoires in COVID-19. Data came from immunoSEQ multiplex PCR; TCRdb stores just in-frame clones and leaves some out. The top ten clones hold about 1.8% of a sample with fewer than 350,000 clones, roughly 89% of them seen once. The sequencing sample was made of PBMCs or T cells enriched from blood (not recorded which). These receptors were taken from a woman between 18 and 30 years old with acute COVID-19. Each CDR3 is given with its conserved first and last residue. D genes are given only for firm matches. Clone size, where shown, is once, few, many, or a class for clones that have expanded.

clone_size j_call d_call v_call cdr3_nt cdr3_aa
once TRBJ2-7 NA TRBV11-2 TGTGCCAGCAGCTTAGCTACAGGGTACTACGAGCAGTACTTC CASSLATGYYEQYF
NA TRBJ1-4 NA TRBV7-9 TGTGCCAGCAGCCCACAGGGAAATGAAAAACTGTTTTTT CASSPQGNEKLFF
NA TRBJ1-1 NA TRBV20-1 TGCAGTGCCGGGGGGAACACTGAAGCTTTCTTT CSAGGNTEAFF
NA TRBJ1-2 TRBD1 TRBV7-9 TGTGCCAGCAGCCATGGACAGGCACGAGCTGGCTACACCTTC CASSHGQARAGYTF
few TRBJ2-1 TRBD2 TRBV28 TGTGCCAGCAGTTTAGCGGGAGGGGGCAATGAGCAGTTCTTC CASSLAGGGNEQFF
NA TRBJ2-1 NA TRBV11-2 TGTGCCAGCAGCTTAGAGGCCAGGGGTGCTGAGCAGTTCTTC CASSLEARGAEQFF
NA TRBJ2-3 NA TRBV1 TGCACCAGCAGCTCCAGGGGGAAAGATACGCAGTATTTT CTSSSRGKDTQYF
once TRBJ2-1 NA TRBV6-5 TGTGCCAGCAGTTACTCGGGAACCCAGGGATATGAGCAGTTCTTC CASSYSGTQGYEQFF
NA TRBJ2-3 TRBD2 TRBV28 TGTGCCAGCAGCCCCGGGGCTAGCGGGACCCAAGTCCGTTATAGATGGGGGGTTTATACGCAGTATTTT CASSPGASGTQVRYRWGVYTQYF
NA TRBJ2-7 NA TRBV3-1/TRBV3-2 TGTGCCAGCAGCCCGGGTTTCGGGTACGAGCAGTACTTC CASSPGFGYEQYF
NA TRBJ2-2 NA TRBV28 TGTGCCAGCAGCCCGGACAGCTATTCGAACACCGGGGAGCTGTTTTTT CASSPDSYSNTGELFF
once TRBJ2-7 NA TRBV10-3 TGTGCCATCAGTGAGTCGACAGAATACTACGAGCAGTACTTC CAISESTEYYEQYF
NA TRBJ2-7 NA TRBV19 TGTGCAACGAAAAACCCGGGGGAAAGAGACGAGCAGTACTTC CATKNPGERDEQYF
NA TRBJ2-7 NA TRBV29-1 TGCAGCGTTTTAACTTCCAATTCCTACGAGCAGTACTTC CSVLTSNSYEQYF
few TRBJ2-1 TRBD2 TRBV7-9 TGTGCCAGCAGCCCTAAGTCGGCGGGAGTCGGGAATGAGCAGTTCTTC CASSPKSAGVGNEQFF
NA TRBJ2-3 NA TRBV7-3 TGTGCCAGCAGCCCATTTACAGGGACAGATACGCAGTATTTT CASSPFTGTDTQYF